This entry lists 16 T cell receptor beta chains sequenced from one sample in a study of CXCR3-negative and CXCR3-positive naive CD8 T cells. Notes on the study in general: Researchers report that CXCR3-positive naive cells carry more hydrophobic TRB CDR3s than CXCR3-negative naive cells.

For these TCRs, the target antigens are not known. Libraries of TRB cDNA were made by 5' RACE and carried UMIs. TCRdb processed the 5' RACE reads again and assigns one entry to each CDR3 protein, with no DNA. The sample has more than 70,000 distinct CDR3 sequences, and its top ten clones hold about 0.62%. Material for sequencing was naive CXCR3+ CD8+ T cells from blood. Noted subset: CD45RO-CCR7+CD27+CD95- naive CD8+ T cells expressing CXCR3 (TNR3+). These receptors came from a human donor in good health. Some clones in this sample may be carry-over from other donors' samples.

The V and J genes are TRBV29-1 and TRBJ2-3; the TCRdb D gene call, TRBD1, has no DNA to confirm it. CDR3 length: 17 residues. From germline, CDR1 is SQVTM and CDR2 ANQGSEA. The CDR3 sequence: CSVEDHRDRGRRDTQYF.

The V and J genes are TRBV15 and TRBJ2-3. The length of the CDR3 is 15 residues. In germline, CDR1 is LNHNV, CDR2 YYDKDF (reference sequence). CDR3 region: CATSRSLVSTDTQYF.

The J gene is TRBJ2-7, the V gene TRBV5-5; no DNA is available, so the TRBD1 call from TCRdb remains unchecked. The germline V gene has CDR1 SGHKS and CDR2 YYEKEE (reference sequence). The CDR3 covers 15 residues. CDR3 sequence reads: CASSLSWGIGYEQYF.

The chain has TRBV20-1 and TRBJ2-3; TCRdb's assignment of TRBD2 cannot be checked, as there is no DNA. The CDR3 loop spans 15 amino acids. The germline gives CDR1 DFQATT, CDR2 SNEGSKA (reference sequence). The CDR3 region is CSAWLLAGDTDTQYF.

The chain is built from TRBV10-3 and TRBJ2-3. Germline CDR1 ENHRY, CDR2 SYGVKD. CDR3 length: 15 amino acids. CDR3 residues: CAISETEASTDTQYF.

The chain is built from TRBV30 and TRBJ1-1. This CDR3 comprises 12 residues. From germline, CDR1 is GTSNPN and CDR2 SVGIG (reference sequence). The CDR3 loop reads CAWTSMVSEAFF.

V usage is TRBV28 and J usage is TRBJ2-1; with no DNA, the TCRdb D assignment of TRBD1 cannot be verified. The germline V gene encodes CDR1 MDHEN and CDR2 SYDVKM. The CDR3 covers 12 residues. The CDR3 here is CASSPLGDEQFF. Variable domain in full (rest from reference TRBV28 and TRBJ2-1): DVKVTQSSRYLVKRTGEKVFLECVQDMDHENMFWYRQDPGLGLRLIYFSYDVKMKEKGDIPEGYSVSREKKERFSLILESASTNQTSMYLCASSPLGDEQFFGPGTRLTVL.

The chain recombines TRBV7-9 with TRBJ2-7; the D gene TCRdb calls, TRBD2, cannot be checked with no DNA. The V gene's germline CDR1 is SEHNR and CDR2 FQNEAQ (reference sequence). CDR3 length: 16 residues. CDR3: CASSHRSSGSSYEQYF.

V and J are TRBV15 and TRBJ1-2; TCRdb designates TRBD1, a call that cannot be tested without DNA. Per the germline V gene, CDR1 is LNHNV and CDR2 is YYDKDF (reference sequence). This CDR3 is built from 14 residues. CDR3 residues: CATSSRGRGGGYTF.

The chain is built from TRBV14 and TRBJ1-1; TCRdb designates TRBD1, a call that cannot be tested without DNA. CDR1 SGHDN and CDR2 FVKESK come from the germline V gene. The CDR3 contains 14 residues. The CDR3 region is CASSQPGGNTEAFF. The full variable domain, rest sourced from reference TRBV14 and TRBJ1-1, is EAGVTQFPSHSVIEKGQTVTLRCDPISGHDNLYWYRRVMGKEIKFLLHFVKESKQDESGMPNNRFLAERTGGTYSTLKVQPAELEDSGVYFCASSQPGGNTEAFFGQGTRLTVV.

The chain couples TRBV7-9 to TRBJ1-1; lacking DNA, the TRBD1 call made by TCRdb goes unchecked. The CDR3 runs to 16 residues. From germline, CDR1 is SEHNR and CDR2 FQNEAQ (reference sequence). CDR3 amino acids: CASSSTGGQGGTEAFF.

The chain joins TRBV2 to TRBJ1-1; without DNA, the TCRdb call of TRBD1 cannot be checked. CDR3 size: 14 residues. CDR1 SNHLY and CDR2 FYNNEI come from the germline V gene. CDR3 sequence: CASSEEGTANEAFF.

The chain recombines TRBV28 with TRBJ2-4; TCRdb returns TRBD1, unconfirmable since there is no DNA. The CDR3 runs 14 residues. Germline V gene lookup returns CDR1 MDHEN and CDR2 SYDVKM. The CDR3: CASSPQTGKNIQYF.

The CDR3 protein is CASSSDGANTGELVF. The gene calls are TRBV5-6 and TRBJ2-2. This CDR3 is 15 amino acids long. Germline CDR1 SGHDT, CDR2 YYEEEE.

CDR3 protein: CASTGSNQPQHF. This chain joins TRBV12-3 or TRBV12-4 and TRBJ1-5. The CDR3 runs 12 residues.

V gene TRBV10-3 combines with J gene TRBJ2-3; TCRdb outputs TRBD1, but without DNA this stays unchecked. The CDR3 totals 13 residues. Per germline, CDR1 ENHRY and CDR2 SYGVKD. The CDR3 spells CAISERGGDTQYF.